This TCR beta chain was recorded in a study of blood T cells in healthy people across ages. Whole-study findings and limits: Shifts in expanded clonotypes may have been confounded by donor CMV status, which was unknown.

For this clonotype: Its antigen is still unknown.

The length of the CDR3 is 15 residues. V was pared by 3 bases and J by 5 bases, with 10 bases of the junction left unmatched. Germline CDR1 is DFQATT and CDR2 is SNEGSKA (reference sequence). Next came a second PCR, run for about 7 to 12 cycles, which used a sample-barcoded 5' primer along with a J-beta primer mix. Each CDR3 protein gets one entry after TCRdb re-called the 5' RACE reads with MiXCR. The sample lists 650,000 to 1,000,000 distinct CDR3 sequences, about 47% occurring once. The material sequenced was blood. The sequence was obtained from a man of 80 years or more in good health. This chain joins TRBV20-1 and TRBJ2-1; TRBD1 matches at 7 bases. CDR3 sequence reads: CSARVGWTGHNEQFF. The CDR3 DNA is TGCAGTGCTAGGGTGGGTTGGACAGGACACAATGAGCAGTTCTTC.